This is a list of T cell receptor beta chains from one sample in a study of cytomegalovirus exposure and HLA in healthy donors. The repertoire was sequenced with immunoSEQ multiplex PCR; TCRdb's copy has only in-frame clones and lacks some. The sample contains 200,000 to 300,000 clones, roughly 85% of which appear only once. The source material was PBMCs. The receptors were gathered from a girl aged 2 to 9 in good health and CMV-seronegative. Each CDR3 is given with its conserved first and last residue. The D gene is left open where the match is weak. The size field is filled for only some rows; it gives once, few, many or a size class.

size: once
D: TRBD1
J: TRBJ1-2
V: TRBV5-4
DNA: TGTGCCAGTTCACAGGGGGGGGGAACCGCTTATGGCTACACCTTC
CDR3: CASSQGGGTAYGYTF

size: .
D: .
J: TRBJ1-5
V: TRBV5-1
DNA: TGCGCCAGCAGCTTAGGGGGACCCAATCAGCCCCAGCATTTT
CDR3: CASSLGGPNQPQHF

size: few
D: TRBD1
J: TRBJ2-7
V: TRBV25-1
DNA: TGTGCCAGCAGCGGGGACAGGGCGAGCTACGAGCAGTACTTC
CDR3: CASSGDRASYEQYF

size: .
D: .
J: TRBJ1-4
V: TRBV14
DNA: TGTGCCAGCAGCCAAGGCTGGACAGCTAATGAAAAACTGTTTTTT
CDR3: CASSQGWTANEKLFF

size: .
D: .
J: TRBJ1-2
V: TRBV12-5
DNA: TGTGCTAGTGGTTTGGTAGAGGGTGGCTACACCTTC
CDR3: CASGLVEGGYTF

size: .
D: TRBD1
J: TRBJ1-5
V: TRBV27
DNA: TGTGCCAGAAGACAGGGAATATTAAGCAATCAGCCCCAGCATTTT
CDR3: CARRQGILSNQPQHF

size: .
D: TRBD1
J: TRBJ2-2
V: TRBV6-5
DNA: TGTGCCAGCGGCCCCAGGGGGCCGAACACCGGGGAGCTGTTTTTT
CDR3: CASGPRGPNTGELFF

size: .
D: .
J: TRBJ1-1
V: TRBV2
DNA: TGTGCCAGCCCGCTAATCGCTGAAGCTTTCTTT
CDR3: CASPLIAEAFF

size: .
D: .
J: TRBJ2-7
V: TRBV7-6
DNA: TGTGCCAGCCCCCACGCAGCGGGCCTGGAGCAGTACTTC
CDR3: CASPHAAGLEQYF

size: .
D: .
J: TRBJ2-2
V: TRBV19
DNA: TGTGCCAGTAGTATAGATTCCTTGTACACCGGGGAGCTGTTTTTT
CDR3: CASSIDSLYTGELFF

size: .
D: TRBD1
J: TRBJ2-7
V: TRBV29-1
DNA: TGCAGCGTTGAAGTTTTCCGGGACAGGGTGGTCTACGAGCAGTACTTC
CDR3: CSVEVFRDRVVYEQYF

size: .
D: .
J: TRBJ1-2
V: TRBV30
DNA: TGTGCCTGGAGTGGACAGATATCCTATGGCTACACCTTC
CDR3: CAWSGQISYGYTF

size: once
D: .
J: TRBJ2-7
V: TRBV6-1
DNA: TGTGCCAGCAGTCCTACGGCAGGTAGCTCCTACGAGCAGTACTTC
CDR3: CASSPTAGSSYEQYF

size: .
D: TRBD2
J: TRBJ2-3
V: TRBV5-1
DNA: TGCGCCAGCAGCTTGGGGACTAGCGGGAGTGGGACAGATACGCAGTATTTT
CDR3: CASSLGTSGSGTDTQYF

size: .
D: .
J: TRBJ1-1
V: TRBV11-2
DNA: TGTGCCAGCAGCTTAGCAGGGGAGAACACTGAAGCTTTCTTT
CDR3: CASSLAGENTEAFF

size: .
D: TRBD2
J: TRBJ2-3
V: TRBV4-2
DNA: TGTGCCAGCAGCCAGGGACTAGCGGGGGGATTCACAGATACGCAGTATTTT
CDR3: CASSQGLAGGFTDTQYF

size: .
D: TRBD1
J: TRBJ2-3
V: TRBV5-1
DNA: TGCGCCAGCAGAGAACAGGGGGTCACAGATACGCAGTATTTT
CDR3: CASREQGVTDTQYF

size: once
D: .
J: TRBJ2-1
V: TRBV5-1
DNA: TGCGCCAGCAGCTTGGAACATTTCAATGAGCAGTTCTTC
CDR3: CASSLEHFNEQFF

size: .
D: TRBD2
J: TRBJ2-1
V: TRBV2
DNA: TGTGCCAGCAGTGAATTGAGCGGGAGTTGGGATGAGCAGTTCTTC
CDR3: CASSELSGSWDEQFF

size: .
D: TRBD2
J: TRBJ2-3
V: TRBV2
DNA: TGTGCCAGCAGCCGACTAGCGGGCACAGATACGCAGTATTTT
CDR3: CASSRLAGTDTQYF

size: .
D: TRBD2
J: TRBJ2-7
V: TRBV6-5
DNA: TGTGCCAGCAGCGCCAGGACTAGCGGAACCTACGAGCAGTACTTC
CDR3: CASSARTSGTYEQYF

size: .
D: .
J: TRBJ2-7
V: TRBV21-1
DNA: TGTGCCGGAGGGGAGGACAACTCCTACGAGCAGTACTTC
CDR3: CAGGEDNSYEQYF

size: .
D: TRBD2
J: TRBJ2-1
V: TRBV30
DNA: TGTGCCTGGAGTTCAGCGGGGGGAAACAATGAGCAGTTCTTC
CDR3: CAWSSAGGNNEQFF

size: .
D: .
J: TRBJ2-5
V: TRBV5-1
DNA: TGCGCCAGCAGCATTGACAGGGAGACCCAGTACTTC
CDR3: CASSIDRETQYF

size: .
D: .
J: TRBJ2-7
V: TRBV7-2
DNA: TGTGCCAGCAGCTTAGCGGGGGGGCGCGAGCAGTACTTC
CDR3: CASSLAGGREQYF

size: .
D: TRBD1
J: TRBJ2-7
V: TRBV30
DNA: TGTGCCTGGAACAGGGGAAGTAGCTACGAGCAGTACTTC
CDR3: CAWNRGSSYEQYF

size: once
D: .
J: TRBJ1-4
V: TRBV2
DNA: TGTGCCAGCAGTGGACTTCCCGGTAGTGAGCTGTTTTTT
CDR3: CASSGLPGSELFF

size: .
D: TRBD2
J: TRBJ2-5
V: TRBV11-3
DNA: TGTGCCAGCAGCCTAAGCGGGGGGGTGGAGACCCAGTACTTC
CDR3: CASSLSGGVETQYF

size: .
D: .
J: TRBJ1-1
V: TRBV27
DNA: TGTGCCAGCAGTTTAGAGGGCCTGAACACTGAAGCTTTCTTT
CDR3: CASSLEGLNTEAFF

size: .
D: .
J: TRBJ2-7
V: TRBV7-8
DNA: TGTGCCAGCAGCTTGGAGAGGCCTAGCTCCTACGAGCAGTACTTC
CDR3: CASSLERPSSYEQYF

size: .
D: TRBD2
J: TRBJ2-1
V: TRBV13
DNA: TGTGCCAGCAGACTAGCGGGACCCAATGAGCAGTTCTTC
CDR3: CASRLAGPNEQFF

size: once
D: TRBD1
J: TRBJ1-5
V: TRBV29-1
DNA: TGCAGCGTTGGACAGGGCTACAATCAGCCCCAGCATTTT
CDR3: CSVGQGYNQPQHF

size: .
D: .
J: TRBJ2-7
V: TRBV10-3
DNA: TGTGCCATCAGCGAGGGGCAGGGCAGATACGAGCAGTACTTC
CDR3: CAISEGQGRYEQYF

size: .
D: .
J: TRBJ1-6
V: TRBV30
DNA: TGTGCCTGGAACACCAGGGGCCCCTATAATTCACCCCTCCACTTT
CDR3: CAWNTRGPYNSPLHF

size: .
D: .
J: TRBJ2-2
V: TRBV7-6
DNA: TGTGCCAGCACCCCGGGGGGGGCTGGGACAGGGAGCACCGGGGAGCTGTTTTTT
CDR3: CASTPGGAGTGSTGELFF

size: .
D: .
J: TRBJ1-4
V: TRBV4-1
DNA: TGCGCCAGCAGGACTCAAGACAGAATTAATGAAAAACTGTTTTTT
CDR3: CASRTQDRINEKLFF

size: few
D: .
J: TRBJ1-1
V: TRBV6-1
DNA: TGTGCCAGCAGTTCCAAAACGGGGGGGGCTGAAGCTTTCTTT
CDR3: CASSSKTGGAEAFF

size: .
D: TRBD2
J: TRBJ2-2
V: TRBV19
DNA: TGTGCCAGCACCCCGGGACTAGCTACCACCGGGGAGCTGTTTTTT
CDR3: CASTPGLATTGELFF

size: .
D: .
J: TRBJ1-3
V: TRBV7-9
DNA: TGTGCCAGCAGACCACGGTTGGGGCCAGACGTCGACTCTGGAAACACCATATATTTT
CDR3: CASRPRLGPDVDSGNTIYF

size: .
D: .
J: TRBJ1-2
V: TRBV5-1
DNA: TGCGCCAGCAGCTTGGGGCCTTATGGCTACACCTTC
CDR3: CASSLGPYGYTF

size: once
D: TRBD1
J: TRBJ1-5
V: TRBV19
DNA: TGTGCCAGTAGTCCGACGACAGGGTATAATCAGCCCCAGCATTTT
CDR3: CASSPTTGYNQPQHF

size: once
D: TRBD1
J: TRBJ1-1
V: TRBV29-1
DNA: TGCAGCGTCCGACAGGGATCAGGAAACACTGAAGCTTTCTTT
CDR3: CSVRQGSGNTEAFF

size: .
D: TRBD1
J: TRBJ2-7
V: TRBV27
DNA: TGTGCCAGCAGTTTATCGGGGACAGCGCTTGTCTACGAGCAGTACTTC
CDR3: CASSLSGTALVYEQYF

size: .
D: .
J: TRBJ1-2
V: TRBV30
DNA: TGTGCCTGGAGCGGACACTTCGCCGATAACTATGGCTACACCTTC
CDR3: CAWSGHFADNYGYTF

size: .
D: TRBD2
J: TRBJ2-5
V: TRBV4-1
DNA: TGCGCCAGCAGCCAGTTACGGCTAGCGGGGAAAGAGACCCAGTACTTC
CDR3: CASSQLRLAGKETQYF

size: .
D: .
J: TRBJ2-7
V: TRBV5-8
DNA: TGTGCCAGCAGCTTGGGCCAGTTGGCCTACGAGCAGTACTTC
CDR3: CASSLGQLAYEQYF

size: .
D: TRBD2
J: TRBJ2-1
V: TRBV7-2
DNA: TGTGCCAGCAGCTTAGCGCCAGGGACTAGCAATGAGCAGTTCTTC
CDR3: CASSLAPGTSNEQFF

size: few
D: TRBD1
J: TRBJ1-1
V: TRBV4-1
DNA: TGCGCCAGCAGCCCCCGGGACAGGCTGCTGAACACTGAAGCTTTCTTT
CDR3: CASSPRDRLLNTEAFF

size: .
D: .
J: TRBJ1-2
V: TRBV4-2
DNA: TGTGCCAGCAGCCAAGATCCCCGGGAGGGGGTAGCTAACTATGGCTACACCTTC
CDR3: CASSQDPREGVANYGYTF

size: .
D: TRBD1
J: TRBJ1-2
V: TRBV7-9
DNA: TGTGCCAGCAGCCCCCAACAGGGGCCGTCTGTTGGCTACACCTTC
CDR3: CASSPQQGPSVGYTF

size: .
D: TRBD1
J: TRBJ1-2
V: TRBV7-9
DNA: TGTGCCAGCAGCCGATCGACAGGGAATGGCTACACCTTC
CDR3: CASSRSTGNGYTF

size: once
D: TRBD1
J: TRBJ2-7
V: TRBV5-6
DNA: TGTGCCAGCAGCCGCGGACAGGCCTTGTACGAGCAGTACTTC
CDR3: CASSRGQALYEQYF

size: .
D: .
J: TRBJ2-7
V: TRBV7-9
DNA: TGTGCCAGCACCCTCCTCGGGGGTTCGTTCCACGAGCAGTACTTC
CDR3: CASTLLGGSFHEQYF

size: .
D: TRBD1
J: TRBJ2-7
V: TRBV18
DNA: TGTGCCAGCTCACCCACACGGGACAGGGGAACCTACGAGCAGTACTTC
CDR3: CASSPTRDRGTYEQYF

size: once
D: TRBD2
J: TRBJ2-7
V: TRBV6-5
DNA: TGTGCCAGCAGTTACCAGGGAGGGGTCTCCGAGCAGTACTTC
CDR3: CASSYQGGVSEQYF

size: few
D: .
J: TRBJ1-2
V: TRBV11-2
DNA: TGTGCCAGCAGCCCCCCCCGGGTCAGGGACTATGGCTACACCTTC
CDR3: CASSPPRVRDYGYTF

size: .
D: .
J: TRBJ1-6
V: TRBV2
DNA: TGTGCCAGCCAACAGGATAGCTCCTATAATTCACCCCTCCACTTT
CDR3: CASQQDSSYNSPLHF

size: .
D: TRBD2
J: TRBJ2-1
V: TRBV5-1
DNA: TGCGCCAGCAGCTCTAGCGGGCTAGCCTACAATGAGCAGTTCTTC
CDR3: CASSSSGLAYNEQFF

size: .
D: .
J: TRBJ2-3
V: TRBV5-1
DNA: TGCGCCAGCAGGGCCGGGGAGTCGACAGATACGCAGTATTTT
CDR3: CASRAGESTDTQYF